This record concerns one TCR beta chain sequence. These data originate in a study of ipilimumab plus nivolumab after autologous stem cell transplantation. Looked up from germline, CDR1 is GTSNPN and CDR2 is SVGIG (reference sequence). The CDR3 sequence is 11 residues long. Trimming cost V 1 base and J 1 base, with 1 base left between them. Assay used: immunoSEQ multiplex PCR; TCRdb lists only in-frame clones, some missing. The sample includes about 43,000 clones, over 75% of them seen just once. The chain links TRBV30 to TRBJ2-5; no firm D call. Source: PBMCs, taken in a trial of ipilimumab plus nivolumab as post-transplant consolidation. The source is a male donor with multiple myeloma. The chain's CDR3 is CAWSGQETQYF. The DNA for the CDR3 is TGTGCCTGGAGTGGCCAAGAGACCCAGTACTTC.